The rows below give T cell receptor beta chains drawn from one sample of a study of shared clonotypes between healthy human individuals. Clones were sequenced by immunoSEQ multiplex PCR, and TCRdb holds only the in-frame ones, with some missing. The data show 780,000 or so clones, with around 77% seen just once and more than 1.5% held by the top ten. The specimen sequenced was memory CD4+ T cells sorted from blood. These receptors all stem from a woman aged 25-40 years in good health. Both conserved end residues are part of each CDR3. Each record gives: CDR3 length, V gene, J gene, D gene, clone size, CDR3 protein, CDR3 DNA. A D gene is named only where the DNA matches it firmly. Size tells how often a clone was seen (once, few, many) or the class of an expanded clone, and some rows leave it out.

14	TRBV27	TRBJ2-3	TRBD2	-	CASSSGLGTDTQYF	TGTGCCAGCAGTTCGGGACTAGGAACAGATACGCAGTATTTT
16	TRBV11-2	TRBJ2-3	-	few	CASSLDLGQNTDTQYF	TGTGCCAGCAGCTTAGACCTCGGACAGAACACAGATACGCAGTATTTT
16	TRBV2	TRBJ2-3	TRBD2	-	CASTKEASGGSDTQYF	TGTGCCAGCACCAAAGAGGCTAGCGGGGGATCAGATACGCAGTATTTT
15	TRBV6-5	TRBJ2-1	TRBD2	-	CASTASGGSYNEQFF	TGTGCCAGCACGGCTAGCGGCGGCTCCTACAATGAGCAGTTCTTC
15	TRBV30	TRBJ2-6	-	-	CAWKETNSGANVLTF	TGTGCCTGGAAGGAGACCAACTCTGGGGCCAACGTCCTGACTTTC
14	TRBV5-1	TRBJ1-1	-	-	CASSATGIHTEAFF	TGCGCCAGCAGCGCGACCGGGATCCACACTGAAGCTTTCTTT
13	TRBV6-1	TRBJ2-2	-	-	CASGVANTGELFF	TGTGCCAGCGGGGTAGCGAACACCGGGGAGCTGTTTTTT
17	TRBV18	TRBJ2-6	-	-	CASSPQREPSGANVLTF	TGTGCCAGCTCACCTCAGCGTGAGCCGTCTGGGGCCAACGTCCTGACTTTC
16	TRBV4-1	TRBJ1-1	TRBD1	few	CASSRRDGQGDTEAFF	TGCGCCAGCAGCCGGAGAGATGGACAGGGCGACACTGAAGCTTTCTTT
14	TRBV9	TRBJ2-7	TRBD2	-	CASSLGSSGYEQYF	TGTGCCAGCAGCCTCGGGTCTAGCGGCTACGAGCAGTACTTC
16	TRBV10-3	TRBJ2-7	-	-	CAISVGVGTETYEQYF	TGTGCCATCAGTGTGGGGGTGGGGACGGAAACCTACGAGCAGTACTTC
14	TRBV19	TRBJ1-1	-	-	CASSRANMNTEAFF	TGTGCCAGTAGTCGGGCAAACATGAACACTGAAGCTTTCTTT
15	TRBV4-2	TRBJ1-1	TRBD1	-	CASSHDTGVDTEAFF	TGTGCCAGCAGCCACGATACAGGGGTCGACACTGAAGCTTTCTTT
15	TRBV2	TRBJ1-5	-	-	CASNLQPASNQPQHF	TGTGCCAGCAATCTTCAACCAGCTTCCAATCAGCCCCAGCATTTT
15	TRBV9	TRBJ2-1	TRBD2	-	CASSVGSGRQGEQFF	TGTGCCAGCAGCGTAGGTAGCGGGAGGCAAGGTGAGCAGTTCTTC
13	TRBV29-1	TRBJ2-3	-	-	CSVDTGAPDTQYF	TGCAGCGTTGATACTGGGGCTCCAGATACGCAGTATTTT
14	TRBV11-2	TRBJ2-7	-	-	CASSASPGVAEQYF	TGTGCCAGCAGCGCCTCTCCGGGAGTTGCCGAGCAGTACTTC
14	TRBV27	TRBJ1-4	TRBD1	-	CASTSDRGGEKLFF	TGTGCCAGCACCTCGGACAGGGGTGGCGAAAAACTGTTTTTT
16	TRBV19	TRBJ2-7	TRBD2	-	CASSTGTSGNRYEQYF	TGTGCCAGTAGTACCGGGACTAGCGGGAATCGGTACGAGCAGTACTTC
14	TRBV5-1	TRBJ1-1	-	-	CASSLIWGNTEAFF	TGCGCCAGCAGCTTGATCTGGGGGAACACTGAAGCTTTCTTT
17	TRBV10-3	TRBJ1-1	-	few	CAISESVFRGLNTEAFF	TGTGCCATCAGTGAGTCGGTGTTTAGGGGACTGAACACTGAAGCTTTCTTT
15	TRBV5-1	TRBJ1-1	-	-	CASSLSASQNTEAFF	TGCGCCAGCAGCTTGAGTGCGTCTCAGAACACTGAAGCTTTCTTT
13	TRBV25-1	TRBJ1-2	-	-	CASSESWSYGYTF	TGTGCCAGCAGTGAATCGTGGAGCTATGGCTACACCTTC
12	TRBV11-2	TRBJ2-5	-	-	CASSFMEETQYF	TGTGCCAGCAGCTTTATGGAAGAGACCCAGTACTTC
15	TRBV7-2	TRBJ2-2	-	-	CASSQEGGLMGELFF	TGTGCCAGCAGCCAAGAAGGTGGCTTGATGGGGGAGCTGTTTTTT
15	TRBV7-9	TRBJ2-7	-	-	CASSTRQRQDYEQYF	TGTGCCAGCAGCACTCGACAGAGACAAGACTACGAGCAGTACTTC
14	TRBV14	TRBJ2-2	-	-	CASRIGGNTGELFF	TGTGCCAGCAGGATTGGGGGGAACACCGGGGAGCTGTTTTTT
16	TRBV7-8	TRBJ1-5	TRBD1	-	CASSLATGGMGQPQHF	TGTGCCAGCAGCTTAGCGACAGGGGGCATGGGTCAGCCCCAGCATTTT
13	TRBV19	TRBJ1-1	-	-	CASSIPGGTEAFF	TGTGCCAGTAGTATCCCGGGGGGCACTGAAGCTTTCTTT
13	TRBV30	TRBJ2-2	-	once	CAGDNPGTGELFF	TGTGCCGGGGACAACCCGGGCACCGGGGAGCTGTTTTTT
13	TRBV10-2	TRBJ2-2	TRBD1	-	CASTGGSPGELFF	TGCGCCAGCACAGGGGGCTCCCCCGGGGAGCTGTTTTTT
15	TRBV11-2	TRBJ2-6	TRBD2	-	CASSRRGSGANVLTF	TGTGCCAGCAGTCGGCGGGGGTCTGGGGCCAACGTCCTGACTTTC
14	TRBV19	TRBJ2-1	-	-	CASKDRTSYNEQFF	TGTGCCAGCAAGGACAGAACCTCCTACAATGAGCAGTTCTTC
14	TRBV5-3	TRBJ2-2	-	many	CARSFQSNTGELFF	TGTGCCAGAAGCTTCCAGTCGAACACCGGGGAGCTGTTTTTT
14	TRBV6-1	TRBJ2-7	TRBD1	once	CASSRTGETYEQYF	TGTGCCAGCAGTAGGACAGGGGAAACCTACGAGCAGTACTTC
16	TRBV5-4	TRBJ2-1	TRBD2	-	CASSPGGLAATNEQFF	TGTGCCAGCAGCCCTGGAGGCCTAGCGGCTACCAATGAGCAGTTCTTC
13	TRBV6-1	TRBJ1-5	TRBD1	-	CASSMDRGQPQHF	TGTGCCAGCAGCATGGACAGGGGTCAGCCCCAGCATTTT
15	TRBV19	TRBJ2-1	TRBD2	-	CASSIPAGGRDEQFF	TGTGCCAGTAGTATCCCAGCGGGAGGTCGTGATGAGCAGTTCTTC
16	TRBV19	TRBJ2-6	-	-	CASSFGESSGANVLTF	TGTGCCAGTAGTTTCGGGGAAAGCTCTGGGGCCAACGTCCTGACTTTC
13	TRBV2	TRBJ2-5	TRBD1	-	CASSRQGRETQYF	TGTGCCAGCAGTCGACAGGGGAGAGAGACCCAGTACTTC
15	TRBV7-6	TRBJ2-3	TRBD2	once	CASTLFLADTDTQYF	TGTGCCAGCACCCTTTTTCTAGCGGACACAGATACGCAGTATTTT
17	TRBV11-3	TRBJ2-1	TRBD1	few	CASSLDGGTGGYNEQFF	TGTGCCAGCAGCTTAGATGGGGGGACAGGGGGATACAATGAGCAGTTCTTC
12	TRBV2	TRBJ1-5	-	-	CASRKGDGPQHF	TGTGCCAGCAGGAAGGGGGACGGGCCCCAGCATTTT
14	TRBV7-9	TRBJ1-3	-	few	CAGLDSHSGNTIYF	TGTGCCGGACTGGACAGCCACTCTGGAAACACCATATATTTT
16	TRBV5-5	TRBJ2-7	-	many	CASSLAGDWRSYEQYF	TGTGCCAGCAGCTTGGCGGGGGACTGGCGCTCCTACGAGCAGTACTTC
13	TRBV7-2	TRBJ2-1	TRBD2	-	CASSSGGRIEQFF	TGTGCCAGCAGCAGCGGGGGGAGAATTGAGCAGTTCTTC